The 6 T cell receptor beta chains in this list originate from one sample, sequenced in a study of cytomegalovirus exposure and HLA in healthy donors. The PCR ran on 60 Vbeta and 13 Jbeta primers. Sequencing was performed with immunoSEQ multiplex PCR; in TCRdb, only in-frame clones are kept and a portion is missing. Of over 100,000 clones in the sample, 55% to 70% are singletons; the top ten hold roughly 2.4%. Sequencing was carried out using PBMCs. The receptors come from a woman aged 30 to 39 in good health and CMV-seronegative.

J is TRBJ2-3 and V is TRBV18; TRBD2 matches 7 bases. Germline V gene lookup returns CDR1 KGHSH and CDR2 LQKENI. J was trimmed by 5 bases and V by 2 bases; bases with no gene match: 4. This CDR3 is built from 14 residues. CDR3 protein: CASSPSGGEDTQYF. The CDR3 nucleotides are TGTGCCAGCTCACCATCGGGGGGAGAAGATACGCAGTATTTT.

The genes are TRBV19 and TRBJ1-5; 7 bases align to TRBD1. The CDR3 is 15 amino acids. V shed 5 bases and J 2 bases; nucleotides not matched to a gene: 6. The germline CDR1 and CDR2 sequences are LNHDA and SQIVND (reference sequence). In nucleotides, the CDR3 is TGTGCCAGTAGTCCCGGACAGGCCCGCAATCAGCCCCAGCATTTT. This translates into CASSPGQARNQPQHF.

The chain combines TRBV5-6 with TRBJ2-1; 7 nucleotides agree with TRBD2. CDR3 length equals 18 residues. V dropped 0 bases and J dropped 0; count of bases not matched to a gene: 9. From germline, CDR1 is SGHDT and CDR2 YYEEEE. The CDR3 DNA reads as TGTGCCAGCAGCTTGGGCCCCCCTAGCGGCAGCTCCTACAATGAGCAGTTCTTC. Translation gives CASSLGPPSGSSYNEQFF.

The chain uses TRBV5-1 and TRBJ2-2, with a tentative D call TRBD1 (7 bases). V was trimmed by 0 bases and J by 3 bases, leaving 12 bases between them. Germline V gene lookup returns CDR1 SGHRS and CDR2 YFSETQ. The CDR3 length is 16 residues. CDR3 nucleotides: TGCGCCAGCAGCTTGGTTCCAGGGGGGTACACCGGGGAGCTGTTTTTT. This codes for CASSLVPGGYTGELFF.

The chain has TRBV5-1 and TRBJ2-3; 12 bases match TRBD2. The length of the CDR3 is 16 residues. The germline V gene has CDR1 SGHRS and CDR2 YFSETQ. J lost 5 bases, V lost 0 bases, and 4 bases had no gene match. The CDR3 region is CASSLGLAGVIDTQYF. DNA of the CDR3: TGCGCCAGCAGCTTGGGACTAGCGGGAGTGATAGATACGCAGTATTTT.

The chain is built from TRBV30 and TRBJ1-1; no clear D gene. The germline V gene encodes CDR1 GTSNPN and CDR2 SVGIG (reference sequence). V lost 8 bases and J 7 bases, leaving 17 bases between the germline ends. The CDR3 extends over 12 amino acids. CDR3 loop: CAKVIPGGEAFF. DNA for the CDR3: TGTGCCAAAGTTATACCGGGAGGTGAAGCTTTCTTT.